This T cell receptor (beta chain) derives from a study of identical twins. Overall study results and limits: Cross-sectional statistics underpinned the conclusions; the same donors were not followed.

TCRdb called the 5' RACE reads again in MiXCR, with one record for every CDR3 protein. There are about 200,000 distinct CDR3 sequences in the sample; about 10% occur only once, and 10% lies in the top ten. The sample holds a few counts of this clonotype. As yet, its antigen is unknown. Trimming shortened V by 3 bases and J by 3 bases, and 0 bases separated the two germline ends. Germline V gives CDR1 MGHRA, CDR2 YSYEKL. The CDR3 totals 11 residues. The sample taken for sequencing was memory T cells sorted from blood. The TCR was taken from a man in his forties or fifties in good health. The rearrangement links TRBV4-1 to TRBJ1-3; D not resolved. CDR3 sequence reads: CASSHGNTIYF. The CDR3 nucleotides are TGCGCCAGCAGCCATGGAAACACCATATATTTT.